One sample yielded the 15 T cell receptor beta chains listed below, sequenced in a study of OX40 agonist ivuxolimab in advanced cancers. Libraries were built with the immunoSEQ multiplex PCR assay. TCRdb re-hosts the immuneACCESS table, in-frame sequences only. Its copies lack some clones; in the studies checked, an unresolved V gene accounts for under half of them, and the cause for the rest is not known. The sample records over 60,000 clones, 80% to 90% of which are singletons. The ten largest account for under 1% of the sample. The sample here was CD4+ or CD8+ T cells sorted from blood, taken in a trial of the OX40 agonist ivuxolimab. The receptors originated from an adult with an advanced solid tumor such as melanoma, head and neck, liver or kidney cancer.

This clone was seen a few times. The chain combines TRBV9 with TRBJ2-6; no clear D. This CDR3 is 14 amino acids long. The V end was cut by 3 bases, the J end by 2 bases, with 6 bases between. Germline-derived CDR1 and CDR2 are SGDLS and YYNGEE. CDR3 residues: CASSAQTGANVLTF. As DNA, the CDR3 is TGTGCCAGCAGCGCCCAAACTGGGGCCAACGTCCTGACTTTC.

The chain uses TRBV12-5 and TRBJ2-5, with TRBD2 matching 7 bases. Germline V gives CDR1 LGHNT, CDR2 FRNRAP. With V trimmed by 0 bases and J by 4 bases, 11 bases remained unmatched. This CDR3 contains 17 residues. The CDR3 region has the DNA TGTGCTAGTGGTTTGGTACTGGGGGGAGGGCCAGGAGAGACCCAGTACTTC. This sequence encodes CASGLVLGGGPGETQYF. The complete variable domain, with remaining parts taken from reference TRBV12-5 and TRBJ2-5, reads DARVTQTPRHKVTEMGQEVTMRCQPILGHNTVFWYRQTMMQGLELLAYFRNRAPLDDSGMPKDRFSAEMPDATLATLKIQPSEPRDSAVYFCASGLVLGGGPGETQYFGPGTRLLVL.

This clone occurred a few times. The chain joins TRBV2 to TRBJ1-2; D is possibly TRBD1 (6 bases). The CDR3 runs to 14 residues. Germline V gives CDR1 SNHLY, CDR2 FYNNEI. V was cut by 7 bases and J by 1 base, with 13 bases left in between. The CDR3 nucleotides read TGTGCCAGCACCGTGAGGGACAATAACTATGGCTACACCTTC. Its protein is CASTVRDNNYGYTF.

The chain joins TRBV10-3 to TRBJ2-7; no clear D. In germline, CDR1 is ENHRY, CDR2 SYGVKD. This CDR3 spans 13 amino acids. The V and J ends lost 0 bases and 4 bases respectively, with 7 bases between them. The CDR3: CAISESYGYEQYF. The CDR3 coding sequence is TGTGCCATCAGTGAGTCATACGGTTACGAGCAGTACTTC.

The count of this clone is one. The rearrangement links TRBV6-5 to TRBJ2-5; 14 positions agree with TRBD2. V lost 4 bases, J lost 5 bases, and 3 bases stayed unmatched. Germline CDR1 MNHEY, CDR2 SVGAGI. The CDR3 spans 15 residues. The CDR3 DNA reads TGTGCCAGCAGTTGGGGACTAGCGGGGGTGGAGACCCAGTACTTC. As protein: CASSWGLAGVETQYF.

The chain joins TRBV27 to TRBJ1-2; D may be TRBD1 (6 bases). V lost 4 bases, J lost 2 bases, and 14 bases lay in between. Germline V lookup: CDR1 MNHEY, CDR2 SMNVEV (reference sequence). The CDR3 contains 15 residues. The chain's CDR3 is CASSSLPRGNYGYTF. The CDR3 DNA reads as TGTGCCAGCAGTTCTCTCCCCAGGGGAAACTATGGCTACACCTTC.

Here the CDR3 DNA reads TGTGCCAGCTCAAGGACACAGAACACTGAAGCTTTCTTT. Encoded protein: CASSRTQNTEAFF. V usage is TRBV18 and J usage is TRBJ1-1; D might be TRBD1 (5 bases). Germline loops: CDR1 KGHSH, CDR2 LQKENI. The CDR3 sequence is 13 residues long. Trimming removed 5 bases from V and 1 base from J, with 8 bases in between.

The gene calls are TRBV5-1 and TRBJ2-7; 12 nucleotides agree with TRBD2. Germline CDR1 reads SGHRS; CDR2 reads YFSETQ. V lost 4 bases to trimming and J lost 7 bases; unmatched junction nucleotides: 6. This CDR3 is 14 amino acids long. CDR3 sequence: CASSRRLAGVEQYF. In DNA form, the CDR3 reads TGCGCCAGCAGCCGAAGACTAGCGGGAGTTGAGCAGTACTTC. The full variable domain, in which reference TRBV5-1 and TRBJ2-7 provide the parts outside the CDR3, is KAGVTQTPRYLIKTRGQQVTLSCSPISGHRSVSWYQQTPGQGLQFLFEYFSETQRNKGNFPGRFSGRQFSNSRSEMNVSTLELGDSALYLCASSRRLAGVEQYFGPGTRLTVT.

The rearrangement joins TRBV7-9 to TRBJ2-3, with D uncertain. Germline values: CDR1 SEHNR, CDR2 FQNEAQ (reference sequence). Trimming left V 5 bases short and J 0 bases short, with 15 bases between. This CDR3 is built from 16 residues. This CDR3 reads CASSRQGGGSTDTQYF. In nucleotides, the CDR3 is TGTGCCAGCAGCCGACAAGGTGGTGGTAGCACAGATACGCAGTATTTT.

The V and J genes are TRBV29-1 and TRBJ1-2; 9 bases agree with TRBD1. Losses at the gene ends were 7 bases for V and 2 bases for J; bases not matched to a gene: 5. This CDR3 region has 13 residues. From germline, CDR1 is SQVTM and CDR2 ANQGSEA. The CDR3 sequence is CSDRTGVNYGYTF. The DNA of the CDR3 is TGCAGCGACCGGACAGGGGTGAACTATGGCTACACCTTC.

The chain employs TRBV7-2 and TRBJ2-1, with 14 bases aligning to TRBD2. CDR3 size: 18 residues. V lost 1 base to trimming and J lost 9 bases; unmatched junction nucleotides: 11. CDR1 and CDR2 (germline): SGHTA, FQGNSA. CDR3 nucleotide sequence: TGTGCCAGCAGCTTAGTTGGGACTAGCGGGAGCTTGCAAAGTGAGCAGTTCTTC. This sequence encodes CASSLVGTSGSLQSEQFF.

The CDR3 nucleotides are TGTGCCAGCAGCTTAGAGTCGAGGGGTTCCGGGGCCAACGTCCTGACTTTC. Translation gives CASSLESRGSGANVLTF. V usage is TRBV7-8 and J usage is TRBJ2-6; D is tentatively TRBD1 or TRBD2 (5 bases each). The CDR3 loop spans 17 amino acids. Germline CDR1 and CDR2: SGHVS and FQNEAQ. V lost 1 base, J lost 4 bases, and 14 bases lay in between. The whole variable domain, remainder taken from reference TRBV7-8 and TRBJ2-6, is GAGVSQSPRYKVAKRGQDVALRCDPISGHVSLFWYQQALGQGPEFLTYFQNEAQLDKSGLPSDRFFAERPEGSVSTLKIQRTQQEDSAVYLCASSLESRGSGANVLTFGAGSRLTVL.

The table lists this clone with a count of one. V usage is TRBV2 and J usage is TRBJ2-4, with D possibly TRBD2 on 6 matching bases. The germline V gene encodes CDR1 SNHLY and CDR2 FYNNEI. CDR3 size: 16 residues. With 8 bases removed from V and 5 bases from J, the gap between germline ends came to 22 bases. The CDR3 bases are TGTGCCAGCGGATTTGGGACTTCTCTCAGGGAAAACATTCAGTACTTC. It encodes CASGFGTSLRENIQYF. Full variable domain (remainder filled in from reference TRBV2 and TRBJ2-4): EPEVTQTPSHQVTQMGQEVILRCVPISNHLYFYWYRQILGQKVEFLVSFYNNEISEKSEIFDDQFSVERPDGSNFTLKIRSTKLEDSAMYFCASGFGTSLRENIQYFGAGTRLSVL.

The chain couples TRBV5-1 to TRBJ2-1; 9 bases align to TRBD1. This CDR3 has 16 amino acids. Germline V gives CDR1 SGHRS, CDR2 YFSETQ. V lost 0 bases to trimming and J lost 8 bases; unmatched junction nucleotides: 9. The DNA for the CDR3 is TGCGCCAGCAGCTTGGTCGGGACAGGGCTCGGGGATGAGCAGTTCTTC. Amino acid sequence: CASSLVGTGLGDEQFF.

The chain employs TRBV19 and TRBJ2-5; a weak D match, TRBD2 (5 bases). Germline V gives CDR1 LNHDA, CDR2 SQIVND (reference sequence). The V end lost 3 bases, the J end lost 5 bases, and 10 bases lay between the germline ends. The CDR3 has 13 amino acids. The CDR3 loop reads CASSMTGSETQYF. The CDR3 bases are TGTGCCAGTAGTATGACGGGGTCTGAGACCCAGTACTTC.